Presented here are 30 T cell receptor beta chains from one specimen sequenced in a study of tumour-infiltrating T cells in Burkitt lymphoma. Assay: immunoSEQ multiplex PCR; the TCRdb copy retains only in-frame clones and omits some. The sample contains 280 or so clones, 21% of which appear only once. The sample consisted of tumor tissue. These receptors all come from a human donor with Burkitt lymphoma.

V is TRBV6-6 and J is TRBJ2-5, with D unclear. The CDR3 covers 11 residues. The V end lost 4 bases, the J end lost 7 bases, and 7 bases lay between the germline ends. The germline V gene has CDR1 MNHNY and CDR2 SVGAGI (reference sequence). The DNA for the CDR3 is TGTGCCAGCAGTTCGTGGGGGACCCAGTACTTC. It specifies CASSSWGTQYF.

The V gene is TRBV19, the J gene TRBJ2-3; no firm D call. The CDR3 has 14 residues. Germline V CDR1 and CDR2: LNHDA, SQIVND (reference sequence). V dropped 0 bases and J dropped 5 bases, with 9 bases sitting between them. CDR3 loop: CASSIDLRGDTQYF. CDR3 DNA: TGTGCCAGTAGTATAGATCTTAGAGGAGATACGCAGTATTTT.

The genes are TRBV29-1 and TRBJ2-5; the match to TRBD1 covers 9 bases. The CDR3 contains 11 residues. Germline V CDR1 and CDR2: SQVTM, ANQGSEA. Trimming at V came to 6 bases and at J to 7 bases, leaving 3 bases not matched to a gene. Here the CDR3 DNA reads TGCAGCGTAGGACAGGGGACGACCCAGTACTTC. This gives the protein CSVGQGTTQYF.

This chain links TRBV5-1 with TRBJ2-7, with 10 bases identical to TRBD1. J was trimmed by 3 bases and V by 6 bases; bases with no gene match: 6. Germline V CDR1 and CDR2: SGHRS, YFSETQ. The CDR3 extends over 14 amino acids. The CDR3 sequence: CASISGTGDYEQYF. CDR3 DNA sequence: TGCGCCAGCATCTCCGGGACAGGGGACTACGAGCAGTACTTC.

A remark on this clone: A much larger clone lies one base from this, so it may be a read error. The chain employs TRBV18 and TRBJ1-1, with D unclear. V lost 4 bases and J 5 bases, leaving 17 bases between the germline ends. The CDR3 totals 15 residues. The V gene's germline CDR1 is KGHSH and CDR2 LQKENI. In nucleotides, the CDR3 is TGTGCCAGCTCACTACCTAGGCTGGCGGAGACTGAAGCTTTCTTT. Translated, it gives CASSLPRLAETEAFF.

This clone has a handful of counts. This sequence joins TRBV6-5 and TRBJ2-3, with 9 bases matching TRBD2. CDR1 and CDR2 from the germline V gene are MNHEY and SVGAGI. CDR3 length: 14 amino acids. V was pared by 5 bases and J by 1 base, with 1 base of the junction left unmatched. DNA for the CDR3: TGTGCCAGCAGTCCTAGCGGGGGCACAGATACGCAGTATTTT. Protein sequence: CASSPSGGTDTQYF.

This clone was observed a handful of times. The chain has TRBV21-1 and TRBJ2-7; the D call of TRBD1 is as the table states it, not checked on the DNA. TRBV21-1 is marked as a pseudogene. There are 15 residues in the CDR3. The CDR3 spells CASPNWGTAVYEQYF. As DNA, the CDR3 is TGTGCCAGCCCCAATTGGGGGACAGCAGTCTACGAGCAGTACTTC.

The chain has TRBV9 and TRBJ2-3; TRBD2 matches at 16 bases. With 0 bases clipped from V and 2 bases from J, the junction kept 9 bases outside the gene matches. The CDR3 covers 20 residues. CDR1 is SGDLS, CDR2 YYNGEE, per germline. The CDR3 is CASSVVGLAGGTQFTDTQYF. CDR3 in DNA: TGTGCCAGCAGCGTAGTGGGACTAGCGGGGGGGACACAATTCACAGATACGCAGTATTTT. Drawing the rest from reference TRBV9 and TRBJ2-3, the complete variable domain is DSGVTQTPKHLITATGQRVTLRCSPRSGDLSVYWYQQSLDQGLQFLIQYYNGEERAKGNILERFSAQQFPDLHSELNLSSLELGDSALYFCASSVVGLAGGTQFTDTQYFGPGTRLTVL.

This chain uses TRBV6-5 with TRBJ2-7; D not resolved. This CDR3 has 15 amino acids. Germline assignment: CDR1 MNHEY and CDR2 SVGAGI. With 9 bases removed from V and 1 base from J, the gap between germline ends came to 19 bases. This chain's CDR3 is CASSNWRVSSYEQYF. The DNA for the CDR3 is TGTGCCAGTAGTAACTGGCGAGTCTCGTCCTACGAGCAGTACTTC.

This clone was observed a handful of times. This chain joins TRBV7-8 and TRBJ2-5, with D possibly TRBD2 on 7 matching bases. Per germline, CDR1 SGHVS and CDR2 FQNEAQ. V was cut by 7 bases and J by 5 bases, with 17 bases left in between. This CDR3 has 14 amino acids. CDR3 sequence (DNA): TGTGCCAGCATGGCGTCAACGGGGGGCGAGACCCAGTACTTC. Its translation: CASMASTGGETQYF.

V usage is TRBV5-4 and J usage is TRBJ2-3, with TRBD2 matching 9 bases. Germline loops: CDR1 SGHNT, CDR2 YYREEE (reference sequence). V was clipped by 6 bases and J by 7 bases; unmatched bases: 9. This CDR3 region has 14 residues. The CDR3 bases are TGTGCCAGCACTCCCGGGGCGGGGGGGTATACGCAGTATTTT. It is translated as CASTPGAGGYTQYF. Full variable domain (rest looked up from reference TRBV5-4 and TRBJ2-3): ETGVTQSPTHLIKTRGQQVTLRCSSQSGHNTVSWYQQALGQGPQFIFQYYREEENGRGNFPPRFSGLQFPNYSSELNVNALELDDSALYLCASTPGAGGYTQYFGPGTRLTVL.

The chain employs TRBV6-5 and TRBJ2-7; TRBD1 matches 7 bases. V dropped 6 bases and J dropped 2; count of bases not matched to a gene: 7. The CDR3 length is 14 residues. Germline CDR1 and CDR2: MNHEY and SVGAGI. The CDR3 region is CASRSRDSPYEQYF. The CDR3 DNA reads TGTGCCAGCAGGTCCCGGGACAGCCCCTACGAGCAGTACTTC.

This clone has a handful of counts. This chain joins TRBV9 and TRBJ2-1; D gene ambiguous. Germline assignment: CDR1 SGDLS and CDR2 YYNGEE. V lost 3 bases and J 3 bases, leaving 13 bases between the germline ends. The CDR3 extends over 15 amino acids. The CDR3 region is CASSEKGSYYNEQFF. CDR3 in DNA: TGTGCCAGCAGCGAAAAAGGGTCATACTACAATGAGCAGTTCTTC. The whole variable domain, filled in from reference TRBV9 and TRBJ2-1, reads DSGVTQTPKHLITATGQRVTLRCSPRSGDLSVYWYQQSLDQGLQFLIQYYNGEERAKGNILERFSAQQFPDLHSELNLSSLELGDSALYFCASSEKGSYYNEQFFGPGTRLTVL.

This rearrangement joins TRBV5-1 to TRBJ2-7; no definite D call. The ends were cut back, 0 bases at V and 2 bases at J, with 9 bases in the middle. This CDR3 contains 14 residues. Germline-derived CDR1 and CDR2 are SGHRS and YFSETQ. CDR3: CASSLAGGPYEQYF. The CDR3 nucleotides read TGCGCCAGCAGCTTGGCAGGTGGTCCCTACGAGCAGTACTTC.

This clone was counted between two and nine times. This chain joins TRBV20-1 and TRBJ1-1; D unclear. The CDR3 is made up of 11 amino acids. In germline, CDR1 is DFQATT, CDR2 SNEGSKA (reference sequence). CDR3 loop: CRGLGDTEAFF. The DNA of the CDR3 is TGCAGGGGCCTCGGGGACACTGAAGCTTTCTTT.

This clone has more than one count but fewer than ten. This sequence joins TRBV15 and TRBJ1-1; no firm D call. The germline gives CDR1 LNHNV, CDR2 YYDKDF (reference sequence). This CDR3 comprises 14 residues. Trimming stripped 0 bases from V and 4 bases from J, with 9 bases between. This CDR3 reads CATSRDGETTEAFF. The CDR3 coding sequence is TGTGCCACCAGCAGAGATGGGGAGACCACTGAAGCTTTCTTT.

V usage is TRBV2 and J usage is TRBJ1-3; no reliable D call. In germline, CDR1 is SNHLY, CDR2 FYNNEI. V was pared by 4 bases and J by 1 base, with 8 bases between. CDR3 size: 14 residues. The CDR3 nucleotides read TGTGCCAGCAGTGTCCCTAATTCTGGAAACACCATATATTTT. Translation gives CASSVPNSGNTIYF.

This clone was seen a handful of times. CDR3 bases: TGTGCCAGCAGCTCCGGGACGATAGCCTACAATGAGCAGTTCTTC. Translated, it gives CASSSGTIAYNEQFF. The chain links TRBV5-4 to TRBJ2-1; D could derive from TRBD1 or TRBD2 (5 bases each). The germline V gene encodes CDR1 SGHNT and CDR2 YYREEE (reference sequence). V lost 3 bases to trimming and J lost 2 bases, with 12 bases between them. The CDR3 length is 15 residues.

This clone was counted only a few times. This chain connects TRBV6-5 to TRBJ1-1; tentatively, D is TRBD1 (5 bases). V was trimmed by 5 bases and J by 4 bases, leaving 14 bases between them. This CDR3 is built from 14 residues. The germline V gene has CDR1 MNHEY and CDR2 SVGAGI. The CDR3 sequence is CASSPDGGGTEAFF. In DNA form, the CDR3 reads TGTGCCAGCAGTCCGGACGGGGGTGGCACTGAAGCTTTCTTT.

Notes on this clone: The junction does not match germline at one end; this may be a read error. The chain's CDR3 is CASSPTGRVEKLFF. As DNA, the CDR3 is TGTGCTAGCAGCCCGACAGGGAGGGTTGAAAAACTGTTTTTT. The chain combines TRBV7-7 with TRBJ1-4; 7 positions match TRBD1. Germline CDR1 is SSHAT and CDR2 is FNYEAQ (reference sequence). The CDR3 consists of 14 residues.

V and J are TRBV7-7 and TRBJ1-3; D not certain. This CDR3 has 13 residues. CDR1 and CDR2 (germline): SSHAT, FNYEAQ (reference sequence). With 6 bases removed from V and 0 bases from J, the gap between germline ends came to 6 bases. DNA of the CDR3: TGTGCCAGCAGTCCAGGCTCTGGAAACACCATATATTTT. Translating it yields CASSPGSGNTIYF.

This clone appeared a few times. The gene calls are TRBV5-1 and TRBJ2-4, with D perhaps matching TRBD2 (5 bases). The germline V and J ends were trimmed by 2 bases and 3 bases, with 12 bases remaining between them. The CDR3 runs 15 residues. Germline lookup yields CDR1 SGHRS and CDR2 YFSETQ. CDR3 amino acids: CASSLQEGVKNIQYF. The DNA for the CDR3 is TGCGCCAGCAGCTTACAAGAGGGCGTCAAAAACATTCAGTACTTC.

This clone occurred a few times. This chain uses TRBV5-1 with TRBJ2-3; either TRBD1 or TRBD2 may fit D (6 bases each). The V end was cut by 10 bases, the J end by 2 bases, with 17 bases between. The CDR3 is 14 residues long. Germline lookup yields CDR1 SGHRS and CDR2 YFSETQ. The CDR3 bases are TGCGCCGCCAAGGGGGGATCCAACACAGATACGCAGTATTTT. Protein sequence: CAAKGGSNTDTQYF.

This clone occurred a few times. The rearrangement uses TRBV19 and TRBJ2-7; D is uncertain. The V and J ends lost 6 bases and 3 bases respectively, with 6 bases between them. Germline-derived CDR1 and CDR2 are LNHDA and SQIVND (reference sequence). The CDR3 has 11 amino acids. The CDR3 reads CASSNSYEQYF. As DNA, the CDR3 is TGTGCCAGTAGCAACAGCTACGAGCAGTACTTC.

The rearrangement joins TRBV4-1 to TRBJ2-3, with D hard to call. CDR3 length: 15 amino acids. V shed 1 base and J shed 3 bases, with 11 bases lying between them. Germline V lookup: CDR1 MGHRA, CDR2 YSYEKL. The chain's CDR3 is CASSQAVFGTDTQYF. The CDR3 nucleotides read TGCGCCAGCAGCCAAGCAGTATTCGGAACAGATACGCAGTATTTT.

This clone has only a few counts. CDR3: CASRDRGETEAFF. CDR3 DNA sequence: TGTGCCAGCCGGGACAGGGGGGAAACTGAAGCTTTCTTT. The rearrangement uses TRBV25-1 and TRBJ1-1, with 11 bases aligning to TRBD1. Germline V gene data show CDR1 as MGHDK and CDR2 as SYGVNS. The trim removed 8 bases at V and 5 bases at J, leaving 4 bases unmatched. The CDR3 runs 13 residues.

This clone was seen only a few times. This chain links TRBV4-3 with TRBJ2-3; D is uncertain. The germline gives CDR1 LGHNA, CDR2 YSLEER. V lost 4 bases to trimming and J lost 4 bases, with 12 bases between them. The CDR3 sequence is 14 residues long. The CDR3 region has the DNA TGCGCCAGCAGCCCCGTAGCCACCCCAGATACGCAGTATTTT. It translates to CASSPVATPDTQYF.

The gene calls are TRBV4-3 and TRBJ1-2; the D gene is possibly TRBD1 (5 bases). Germline CDR1 is LGHNA and CDR2 is YSLEER. The CDR3 is 12 residues long. V was trimmed by 8 bases and J by 8 bases, leaving 15 bases between them. This CDR3 reads CASYAGRGGYTF. In nucleotides, the CDR3 is TGCGCCAGCTACGCAGGGAGGGGAGGCTACACCTTC.

Worth noting for this clone: Other DNA sequences in this specimen translate into the identical CDR3. The chain has TRBV7-9 and TRBJ2-5; 7 positions match TRBD1. The CDR3 has 15 residues. The V gene end was trimmed by 1 base and the J gene end by 2 bases; junction bases not matched to a gene: 4. Per the germline V gene, CDR1 is SEHNR and CDR2 is FQNEAQ (reference sequence). The DNA for the CDR3 is TGTGCCAGCAGCTTAGGGGGCAGGGGGCAAGAGACCCAGTACTTC. It codes for CASSLGGRGQETQYF. Full variable domain (missing parts from reference TRBV7-9 and TRBJ2-5): DTGVSQNPRHKITKRGQNVTFRCDPISEHNRLYWYRQTLGQGPEFLTYFQNEAQLEKSRLLSDRFSAERPKGSFSTLEIQRTEQGDSAMYLCASSLGGRGQETQYFGPGTRLLVL.

V usage is TRBV7-6 and J usage is TRBJ2-3; no reliable D call. The CDR3 is 12 residues long. The germline V gene encodes CDR1 SGHVS and CDR2 FNYEAQ. V was pared by 3 bases and J by 4 bases, with 5 bases between. CDR3 protein: CASSFLADTQYF. The CDR3 DNA reads as TGTGCCAGCAGCTTTCTAGCAGATACGCAGTATTTT.